This entry describes one T cell receptor (beta chain). Generated by immunoSEQ multiplex PCR, the TCRdb table keeps only in-frame clones and is missing some. The sample lists some 90,000 clones, around nine tenths occurring once. This record belongs to a study of blood T cell repertoires in COVID-19. The source of this sequence is a woman aged 60-70 years with COVID-19, enrolled during active disease. Material: peripheral blood.

CDR3 sequence (DNA): TGTGCCAGCAGTCGAGGGGGGGTTACGAACACTGAAGCTTTCTTT. This encodes CASSRGGVTNTEAFF. V usage is TRBV6-2 or TRBV6-3 and J usage is TRBJ1-1, with D possibly TRBD1 on 6 matching bases. This CDR3 region has 15 residues. V lost 5 bases and J 1 base, leaving 14 bases between the germline ends. Germline CDR1 MNHEY, CDR2 SVGEGT.